The present T cell receptor (beta chain) was sequenced within a study of blood T cell repertoires in COVID-19. Study background: The United States, Italy and Spain provided the acute and convalescent COVID-19 samples. PBMCs, B-cell-depleted T cells, or T cells were the source of the cDNA or gDNA that made up the material.

The protocol was immunoSEQ multiplex PCR, while the TCRdb copy is restricted to in-frame clones and leaves out a portion. The sample has 110,000 or so clones, more than 70% seen once. Germline CDR1 SGHRS, CDR2 YFSETQ. Germline trimming cut 4 bases from V and 5 bases from J; bases unmatched to any gene: 6. This CDR3 region has 14 residues. Seattle patients were enrolled during active infection and followed longitudinally. This chain uses TRBV5-1 with TRBJ2-1, with 7 bases lining up with TRBD1. This TCR derives from a woman in her sixties or seventies with COVID-19, enrolled during active disease. The sample comprised peripheral blood. Here the CDR3 DNA reads TGCGCCAGCAGCATTCCGGGACAGAACAATGAGCAGTTCTTC. This encodes CASSIPGQNNEQFF.